This T cell receptor (beta chain) was sequenced for a study of T cells in Graves' hyperthyroidism and ophthalmopathy. In the study overall: Prior to any treatment, at the point of initial diagnosis, peripheral blood was collected.

Pregnant or lactating patients were excluded, as were those with uncontrolled infection or other autoimmune disease. Diagnoses rested on clinical symptoms, serum thyroxine and TRAb, thyroid ultrasound and orbital computed tomography. Trimming stripped 8 bases from V and 4 bases from J, with 18 bases between. Germline V gene data show CDR1 as MNHEY and CDR2 as SMNVEV (reference sequence). The CDR3 is made up of 15 amino acids. This clonotype was observed at least ten times. Antigen specificity is unknown. Study outcomes and limitations: Ophthalmopathy, which appeared later, was predicted by the model a median approximately 6.7 months before onset.

What was amplified from RNA transcripts were TCR beta CDR3 regions. Primed by the HTBI set, a first-round RT-PCR was run on the TCR CDR3. TCRdb fed the multiplex PCR reads into MiXCR, producing one record per CDR3 protein. The table shows approximately 620,000 distinct CDR3 sequences, with roughly 14% occurring only once. The receptor's source is a woman in her 30s with Graves' hyperthyroidism that later progressed to Graves' ophthalmopathy. The V call is TRBV27, the J call TRBJ2-1, with D possibly being TRBD2 (6 bases). The sequenced sample consisted of blood. The CDR3 DNA sequence: TGTGCCAGCCGCCACGAGGACTACCTTTACAATGAGCAGTTCTTC. As protein: CASRHEDYLYNEQFF.